This T cell receptor (beta chain) was obtained from a study of radiation and T cells in renal cell carcinoma. The time point was: blood 4 weeks post-SBRT, at nephrectomy. Treatment of the sample: 15 Gy SBRT to primary tumor, nephrectomy 4 weeks later. Clones were read by immunoSEQ multiplex PCR, and TCRdb kept only the in-frame ones, dropping some. The top ten clones hold approximately 10% of a sample with fewer than 200,000 clones, 88% of them seen once. The V end lost 3 bases, the J end lost 1 base, and 12 bases lay between the germline ends. The CDR3 totals 15 residues. CDR1 LNHDA and CDR2 SQIVND come from the germline V gene (reference sequence).

The sample here was blood, taken from a patient whose treatment included radiotherapy and nephrectomy. The chain has TRBV19 and TRBJ1-1; the D gene is possibly TRBD1 (5 bases). This clonotype was obtained from a woman aged 45 to 65 with renal cell carcinoma. CDR3 sequence reads: CASSIRAGRNTEAFF. In DNA, the CDR3 is TGTGCCAGTAGTATCAGGGCCGGGAGGAACACTGAAGCTTTCTTT.